This record covers a single T cell receptor beta chain. The antigen is not known. The data belong to a study of graft-versus-host responses after intestinal transplantation. Across the study: Grafts were multivisceral, liver-intestinal, or isolated intestinal. Uniformly, recipients were administered anti-thymocyte globulin induction with subsequent tacrolimus and steroids for approximately 3 years. General study points: Individuals who had graft-donor T cell macrochimerism had allografts that showed high graft-versus-host to host-versus-graft clonal ratios. Recipient-marrow GvH clones were detected, some having first appeared in ileum or blood.

Germline V gives CDR1 SNHLY, CDR2 FYNNEI. The V gene lost 8 bases and the J gene lost 3 bases, with 17 bases spanning the gap. There are 14 residues in the CDR3. Intraepithelial and lamina propria lymphocytes were released after the graft tissue was processed. Assay used: immunoSEQ multiplex PCR; TCRdb lists only in-frame clones, some missing. The sample records 16,000 or so clones, 75% to 85% being singletons. The input for sequencing was ileum tissue, taken less than 600 days after intestinal transplantation. This chain uses TRBV2 with TRBJ2-7, with D possibly being TRBD1 (6 bases). The TCR sequence derives from a human patient who received an intestinal transplant, so some T cells may come from the graft donor. The CDR3 nucleotides read TGTGCCAGCCGGCGCGCCGGGACATTCTACGAGCAGTACTTC. Amino acid sequence: CASRRAGTFYEQYF. Full variable domain (outside the CDR3, taken from reference TRBV2 and TRBJ2-7): EPEVTQTPSHQVTQMGQEVILRCVPISNHLYFYWYRQILGQKVEFLVSFYNNEISEKSEIFDDQFSVERPDGSNFTLKIRSTKLEDSAMYFCASRRAGTFYEQYFGPGTRLTVT.